The 26 T cell receptor beta chains below were found in one sample sequenced in a study of T cells in Graves' hyperthyroidism and ophthalmopathy. Amplification of TCR beta CDR3 regions was performed using RNA transcripts as template. The HTBI primer set served for first-round RT-PCR of the TCR CDR3. A single record per CDR3 protein comes from TCRdb applying MiXCR to the multiplex PCR reads. The data contain about 510,000 distinct CDR3 sequences, over 35% of them singletons. What was sequenced was peripheral blood or thyroid tissue (not recorded which). The source is an adult woman with Graves' disease, either hyperthyroidism or ophthalmopathy (not recorded which).

This clonotype has just one count. The chain has TRBV10-2 and TRBJ2-5; 12 bases fit TRBD2. CDR1 WSHSY and CDR2 SAAADI come from the germline V gene. This CDR3 is built from 15 residues. Trimming cost V 6 bases and J 5 bases; bases outside gene matches: 7. The CDR3 reads CASRDRTSGVETQYF. CDR3 nucleotide sequence: TGCGCCAGCAGGGACAGGACTAGCGGGGTCGAGACCCAGTACTTC.

This chain links TRBV27 with TRBJ1-2, with D tentatively TRBD1 (6 bases). Germline CDR1 reads MNHEY; CDR2 reads SMNVEV (reference sequence). This CDR3 has 13 amino acids. Trimming took 6 bases from V and 6 from J, leaving 14 bases between them. CDR3 residues: CASRLRGANGYTF. The CDR3 region has the DNA TGTGCCAGCAGGCTGAGGGGGGCGAATGGCTACACCTTC.

This clonotype has ten or more counts. The rearrangement joins TRBV20-1 to TRBJ2-5; tentatively, D is TRBD2 (6 bases). Germline CDR1 is DFQATT and CDR2 is SNEGSKA (reference sequence). V lost 5 bases and J 5 bases, leaving 18 bases between the germline ends. The CDR3 is made up of 14 amino acids. DNA for the CDR3: TGCAGTGCTCCGGAGGGCCTCTCCTTGGAGACCCAGTACTTC. It codes for CSAPEGLSLETQYF.

The table lists this clonotype with a few counts. This chain connects TRBV7-9 to TRBJ2-7; 8 bases are shared with TRBD1. This CDR3 is built from 16 residues. The trim removed 6 bases at V and 2 bases at J, leaving 12 bases unmatched. In germline, CDR1 is SEHNR, CDR2 FQNEAQ (reference sequence). The CDR3 sequence is CASSYPPDRVTYEQYF. Here the CDR3 DNA reads TGTGCCAGCAGTTACCCCCCGGACAGGGTAACCTACGAGCAGTACTTC.

This clonotype was picked up many times. The chain uses TRBV7-2 and TRBJ2-7, with D perhaps being TRBD1 or TRBD2 (5 bases each). Trimming shortened V by 5 bases and J by 3 bases, and 14 bases separated the two germline ends. The CDR3 is 14 amino acids. Germline CDR1 and CDR2: SGHTA and FQGNSA. CDR3 in amino acids: CASSGGTSYYEQYF. The CDR3 coding sequence is TGTGCCAGCAGCGGGGGAACCTCCTACTACGAGCAGTACTTC.

This clonotype occurred once. This chain uses TRBV12-3 or TRBV12-4 with TRBJ2-7, with 7 nucleotides matching TRBD1. The CDR3 is made up of 14 amino acids. V was clipped by 1 base and J by 4 bases; unmatched bases: 4. The CDR3 loop reads CASSLGQGWYEQYF. CDR3 coding DNA: TGTGCCAGCAGTTTAGGACAGGGATGGTACGAGCAGTACTTC.

V gene TRBV29-1 combines with J gene TRBJ2-7, with 14 bases matching TRBD2. The CDR3 has 15 amino acids. CDR1 is SQVTM, CDR2 ANQGSEA, per germline. The V segment lost 8 bases and the J segment 5 bases; nucleotides outside the gene matches: 11. This CDR3 reads CSSLGGLAGVDEQYF. The CDR3 region has the DNA TGCAGCAGTTTAGGGGGACTAGCGGGAGTCGACGAGCAGTACTTC.

This clonotype was seen ten or more times. This rearrangement joins TRBV11-2 to TRBJ2-5; D assignment may be TRBD1 or TRBD2 (5 bases each). From germline, CDR1 is SGHAT and CDR2 FQNNGV. The germline V and J ends were trimmed by 3 bases and 4 bases, with 9 bases remaining between them. The CDR3 runs 13 residues. The CDR3 coding sequence is TGTGCCAGCAGCTTTTGGGGGTCAGAGACCCAGTACTTC. The encoded protein is CASSFWGSETQYF.

V is TRBV9 and J is TRBJ2-2, with D maybe TRBD1 (5 bases). V shed 0 bases and J shed 3 bases, with 15 bases lying between them. CDR3 length equals 17 residues. Germline CDR1 is SGDLS and CDR2 is YYNGEE. As DNA, the CDR3 is TGTGCCAGCAGCGTAGGAGTTAACAGGCGAGACACCGGGGAGCTGTTTTTT. Its translation: CASSVGVNRRDTGELFF.

This chain uses TRBV6-4 with TRBJ2-7, with D possibly being TRBD2 (6 bases). The CDR3 contains 15 residues. Looked up from germline, CDR1 is MRHNA and CDR2 is SNTAGT. V was trimmed by 8 bases and J by 7 bases, leaving 24 bases between them. CDR3: CASREPEVTSKEQYF. In nucleotides, the CDR3 is TGTGCCAGCCGGGAGCCGGAGGTGACCTCTAAGGAGCAGTACTTC.

The V and J genes are TRBV29-1 and TRBJ2-7; a possible D gene is TRBD1 (6 bases). The V gene's germline CDR1 is SQVTM and CDR2 ANQGSEA. This CDR3 is 13 amino acids long. V lost 7 bases and J 3 bases, leaving 16 bases between the germline ends. CDR3 sequence reads: CSATRGDYYEQYF. Here the CDR3 DNA reads TGCAGCGCTACCAGGGGAGACTACTACGAGCAGTACTTC.

This clonotype was counted at least ten times. CDR3 sequence reads: CSVGGTGLVYEQYF. Here the CDR3 DNA reads TGCAGCGTTGGGGGAACAGGGTTGGTCTACGAGCAGTACTTC. The chain couples TRBV29-1 to TRBJ2-7; tentatively, D is TRBD1 (6 bases). Germline CDR1 SQVTM, CDR2 ANQGSEA. CDR3 length: 14 residues. V was pared by 4 bases and J by 3 bases, with 16 bases between.

In this sample, this clonotype turned up once. This rearrangement joins TRBV10-3 to TRBJ2-7; TRBD1 is a possible D gene (7 bases). This CDR3 contains 16 residues. Germline V gene sequence: CDR1 ENHRY, CDR2 SYGVKD. The germline V and J ends were trimmed by 4 bases and 4 bases, with 20 bases remaining between them. DNA of the CDR3: TGTGCCATCAGTGGCGGAGGGGGCACCCCAAGTTACGAGCAGTACTTC. Its protein is CAISGGGGTPSYEQYF.

This clonotype showed up many times. V and J are TRBV7-3 and TRBJ2-7; no definite D call. V lost 5 bases, J lost 7 bases, and 15 bases lay in between. The CDR3 is 13 amino acids. Germline CDR1 reads SGHTA; CDR2 reads FQGTGA. The CDR3 DNA reads as TGTGCCAGCAGCCACAGACCGAGCGATGAGCAGTACTTC. Translation: CASSHRPSDEQYF.

The V and J genes are TRBV28 and TRBJ1-2, with TRBD1 as a possible D gene (5 bases). CDR1 is MDHEN and CDR2 is SYDVKM in the germline V gene. The CDR3 is 14 residues long. V gave up 3 bases and J gave up 2 bases, with 10 bases separating them. CDR3 sequence reads: CASSLGQRNYGYTF. The CDR3 DNA reads as TGTGCCAGCAGTTTGGGGCAGAGAAACTATGGCTACACCTTC.

The chain uses TRBV7-2 and TRBJ2-2, with TRBD2 identical over 8 bases. Trimming took 10 bases from V and 2 from J; bases not matched to a gene: 6. This CDR3 contains 14 residues. Germline CDR1 and CDR2: SGHTA and FQGNSA. The CDR3 DNA follows: TGTGCCACCCAAATAGCGGGAAACACCGGGGAGCTGTTTTTT. Residues: CATQIAGNTGELFF. Combining the CDR3 with reference TRBV7-2 and TRBJ2-2 gives the whole variable domain GAGVSQSPSNKVTEKGKDVELRCDPISGHTALYWYRQSLGQGLEFLIYFQGNSAPDKSGLPSDRFSAERTGGSVSTLTIQRTQQEDSAVYLCATQIAGNTGELFFGEGSRLTVL.

In this sample, this clonotype turned up many times. This sequence joins TRBV7-2 and TRBJ1-1, with 7 bases lining up with TRBD1. The CDR3 is made up of 13 amino acids. Germline-derived CDR1 and CDR2 are SGHTA and FQGNSA. J gave up 4 bases and V 5 bases, and 4 bases lay outside the gene matches. In DNA, the CDR3 is TGTGCCAGCAGCCCGACAGGGAGCACTGAAGCTTTCTTT. This translates into CASSPTGSTEAFF.

This clonotype was seen at least ten times. The chain joins TRBV20-1 to TRBJ1-2; D is undetermined. The germline V gene encodes CDR1 DFQATT and CDR2 SNEGSKA (reference sequence). V lost 1 base and J lost 2, with 17 bases in between. This CDR3 is built from 16 residues. This chain's CDR3 is CSARASRLQLNYGYTF. The CDR3 DNA sequence: TGCAGTGCTAGAGCCTCTCGGCTACAGCTCAACTATGGCTACACCTTC.

This clonotype was seen many times. The chain has TRBV7-9 and TRBJ1-4, with D maybe TRBD1 (6 bases). Germline CDR1 and CDR2: SEHNR and FQNEAQ (reference sequence). Trimming cost V 2 bases and J 5 bases, with 12 bases left between them. The CDR3 is made up of 15 amino acids. The CDR3 sequence: CASSLSGARNEKLFF. For the CDR3, the DNA is TGTGCCAGCAGCTTATCGGGGGCGAGGAATGAAAAACTGTTTTTT.

This clonotype has a count of ten or more. The chain joins TRBV24-1 to TRBJ1-4; no reliable D call. The length of the CDR3 is 15 residues. Germline lookup yields CDR1 KGHDR and CDR2 SFDVKD. Trimming took off 4 bases at V and 4 bases at J, with 12 bases between the two ends. The CDR3 region is CATSEGRHYNEKLFF. The DNA of the CDR3 is TGTGCCACCAGTGAGGGCAGGCATTATAATGAAAAACTGTTTTTT.

V is TRBV6-5 and J is TRBJ1-1; D unclear. There are 11 residues in the CDR3. The V end was cut by 6 bases, the J end by 10 bases, with 12 bases between. Per germline, CDR1 MNHEY and CDR2 SVGAGI. Here the CDR3 reads CASSARGGAFF. The CDR3 DNA is TGTGCCAGCAGCGCACGGGGAGGAGCTTTCTTT.

The chain employs TRBV19 and TRBJ2-7; 7 positions match TRBD1. CDR1 and CDR2 (germline): LNHDA, SQIVND (reference sequence). J lost 6 bases, V lost 4 bases, and 12 bases had no gene match. The CDR3 length is 15 residues. CDR3 loop: CASSKGQLTGREQYF. CDR3 DNA: TGTGCCAGTAGTAAGGGGCAACTGACAGGGCGCGAGCAGTACTTC.

In this sample, this clonotype turned up many times. The rearrangement joins TRBV20-1 to TRBJ2-7, with D perhaps assigned TRBD1 or TRBD2 (5 bases each). The CDR3 covers 13 residues. With 5 bases removed from V and 1 base from J, the gap between germline ends came to 12 bases. Germline CDR1 and CDR2: DFQATT and SNEGSKA (reference sequence). The CDR3 here is CSAREQVSYEQYF. In DNA, the CDR3 is TGCAGTGCTCGGGAACAGGTTTCCTACGAGCAGTACTTC.

This clonotype was picked up one time. V is TRBV29-1 and J is TRBJ2-7; D may be TRBD1 (6 bases). The CDR3 sequence is 15 residues long. The germline V and J ends were trimmed by 1 base and 7 bases, with 20 bases remaining between them. Germline-derived CDR1 and CDR2 are SQVTM and ANQGSEA. The CDR3 is CSVEGGTGYLREQYF. CDR3 sequence (DNA): TGCAGCGTTGAAGGGGGAACAGGGTATCTAAGGGAGCAGTACTTC.

This clonotype was counted many times. The V and J genes are TRBV20-1 and TRBJ1-6; 7 nucleotides match TRBD1. Germline assignment: CDR1 DFQATT and CDR2 SNEGSKA (reference sequence). There are 14 residues in the CDR3. V was clipped by 6 bases and J by 9 bases; unmatched bases: 11. This CDR3 is CSAEGGRGFSPLHF. DNA of the CDR3: TGCAGTGCCGAGGGGGGCAGGGGGTTTTCACCCCTCCACTTT.

This clonotype was counted ten times or more. The chain has TRBV20-1 and TRBJ2-5; D unclear. The CDR3 spans 13 residues. V shed 3 bases and J shed 2 bases, with 10 bases lying between them. Per the germline V gene, CDR1 is DFQATT and CDR2 is SNEGSKA (reference sequence). In nucleotides, the CDR3 is TGCAGTGCTAGGCGGCAGGTTCAAGAGACCCAGTACTTC. Amino acid sequence: CSARRQVQETQYF.